This T cell receptor beta chain is from a study of shared clonotypes between healthy human individuals. With respect to this clone: What it recognizes is unknown.

CD8 cells regarded as naive lacked CD45RO, were positively chosen for CCR7, and omitted terminally differentiated effector memory CD45RA+ cells. Findings and caveats of the study: Naive CD4 clonotypes were shared across several donors at about 5.2%. Clonotypes which were not shared had lower generation probabilities than clonotypes that all four donors shared.

The authors' processing: Junction-only sequences without quality scores came from ImmunoSEQ, so filtering differed. Using immunoSEQ multiplex PCR, the repertoire was profiled, and TCRdb retains in-frame clones only, with some absent. D and trimming were read from the DNA, whereas the V and J calls and clone size are those reported in that table. This sample has hundreds of thousands of clones; approximately 95% occur once, and the top ten carry approximately 0.12%. Germline lookup yields CDR1 SQVTM and CDR2 ANQGSEA. The V gene lost 8 bases and the J gene lost 2 bases, with 12 bases spanning the gap. This CDR3 spans 12 amino acids.

Sequencing was carried out using naive CD8+ T cells sorted from blood. The receptor comes from a woman younger than 45 in good health. The V gene is TRBV29-1, the J gene TRBJ1-2; possibly TRBD1 for D (5 bases). CDR3 bases: TGCAGCACCCAAGGGGAGAACTATGGCTACACCTTC. Its protein is CSTQGENYGYTF.